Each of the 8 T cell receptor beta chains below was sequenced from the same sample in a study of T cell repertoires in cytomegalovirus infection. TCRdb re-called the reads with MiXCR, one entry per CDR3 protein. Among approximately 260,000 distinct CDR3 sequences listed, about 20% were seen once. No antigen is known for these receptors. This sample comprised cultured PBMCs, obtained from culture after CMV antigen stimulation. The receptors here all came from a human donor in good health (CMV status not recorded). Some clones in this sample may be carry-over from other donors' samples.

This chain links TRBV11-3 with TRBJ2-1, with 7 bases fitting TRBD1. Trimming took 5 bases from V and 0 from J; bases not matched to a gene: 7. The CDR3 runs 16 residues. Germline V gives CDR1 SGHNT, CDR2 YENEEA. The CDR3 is CASSPIGQASYNEQFF. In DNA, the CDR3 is TGTGCCAGCAGCCCCATCGGACAGGCCTCCTACAATGAGCAGTTCTTC.

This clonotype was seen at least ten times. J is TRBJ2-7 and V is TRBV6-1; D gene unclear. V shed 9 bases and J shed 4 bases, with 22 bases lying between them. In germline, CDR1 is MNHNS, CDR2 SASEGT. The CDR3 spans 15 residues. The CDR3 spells CAREPGLLEGYEQYV. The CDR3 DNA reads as TGTGCCAGAGAGCCGGGCCTCCTTGAAGGTTACGAGCAGTACGTC.

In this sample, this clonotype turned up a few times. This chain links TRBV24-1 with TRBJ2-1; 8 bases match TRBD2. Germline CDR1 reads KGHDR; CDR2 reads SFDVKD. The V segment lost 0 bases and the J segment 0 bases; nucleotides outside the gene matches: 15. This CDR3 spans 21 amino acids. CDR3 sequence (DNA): TGTGCCACCAGTGATTTGGGGAAAGGCGGGAGGCTCCCGAGCTCCTACAATGAGCAGTTCTTC. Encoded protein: CATSDLGKGGRLPSSYNEQFF.

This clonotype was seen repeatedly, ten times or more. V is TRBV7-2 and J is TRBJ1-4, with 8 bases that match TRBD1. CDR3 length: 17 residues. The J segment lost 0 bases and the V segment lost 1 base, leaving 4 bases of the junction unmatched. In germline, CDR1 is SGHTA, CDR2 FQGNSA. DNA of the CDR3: TGTGCCAGCAGCTTAGACGACAGGGGCACAACTAATGAAAAACTGTTTTTT. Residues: CASSLDDRGTTNEKLFF.

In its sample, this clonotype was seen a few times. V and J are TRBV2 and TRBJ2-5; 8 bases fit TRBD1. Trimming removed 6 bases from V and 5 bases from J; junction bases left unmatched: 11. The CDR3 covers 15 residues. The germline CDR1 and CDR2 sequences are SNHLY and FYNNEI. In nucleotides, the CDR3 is TGTGCCAGCAGCCTGGGACAGGAGGTCTTGGAGACCCAGTACTTC. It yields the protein CASSLGQEVLETQYF. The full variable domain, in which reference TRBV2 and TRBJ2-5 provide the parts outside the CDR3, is EPEVTQTPSHQVTQMGQEVILRCVPISNHLYFYWYRQILGQKVEFLVSFYNNEISEKSEIFDDQFSVERPDGSNFTLKIRSTKLEDSAMYFCASSLGQEVLETQYFGPGTRLLVL.

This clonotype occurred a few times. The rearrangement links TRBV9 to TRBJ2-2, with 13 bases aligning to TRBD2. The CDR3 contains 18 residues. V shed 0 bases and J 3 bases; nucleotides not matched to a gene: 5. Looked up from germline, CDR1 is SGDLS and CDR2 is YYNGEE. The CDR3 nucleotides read TGTGCCAGCAGCGTAGGGACTAGCGGGAGTTGGTACACCGGGGAGCTGTTTTTT. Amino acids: CASSVGTSGSWYTGELFF. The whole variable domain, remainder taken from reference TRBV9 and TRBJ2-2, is DSGVTQTPKHLITATGQRVTLRCSPRSGDLSVYWYQQSLDQGLQFLIQYYNGEERAKGNILERFSAQQFPDLHSELNLSSLELGDSALYFCASSVGTSGSWYTGELFFGEGSRLTVL.

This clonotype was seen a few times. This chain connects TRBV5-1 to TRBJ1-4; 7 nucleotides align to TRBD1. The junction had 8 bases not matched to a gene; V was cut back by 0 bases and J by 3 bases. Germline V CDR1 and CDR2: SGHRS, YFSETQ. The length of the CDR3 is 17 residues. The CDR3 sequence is CASSLESTGTANEKLFF. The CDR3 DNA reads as TGCGCCAGCAGCTTGGAATCTACCGGGACAGCTAATGAAAAACTGTTTTTT. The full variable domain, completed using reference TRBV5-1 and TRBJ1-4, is KAGVTQTPRYLIKTRGQQVTLSCSPISGHRSVSWYQQTPGQGLQFLFEYFSETQRNKGNFPGRFSGRQFSNSRSEMNVSTLELGDSALYLCASSLESTGTANEKLFFGSGTQLSVL.

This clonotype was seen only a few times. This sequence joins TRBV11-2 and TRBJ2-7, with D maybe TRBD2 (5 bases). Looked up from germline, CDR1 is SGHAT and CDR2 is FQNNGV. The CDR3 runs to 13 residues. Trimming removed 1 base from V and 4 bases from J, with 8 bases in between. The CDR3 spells CASSLVRGYEQYV. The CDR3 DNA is TGTGCCAGCAGCTTAGTTCGCGGGTACGAGCAGTACGTC.